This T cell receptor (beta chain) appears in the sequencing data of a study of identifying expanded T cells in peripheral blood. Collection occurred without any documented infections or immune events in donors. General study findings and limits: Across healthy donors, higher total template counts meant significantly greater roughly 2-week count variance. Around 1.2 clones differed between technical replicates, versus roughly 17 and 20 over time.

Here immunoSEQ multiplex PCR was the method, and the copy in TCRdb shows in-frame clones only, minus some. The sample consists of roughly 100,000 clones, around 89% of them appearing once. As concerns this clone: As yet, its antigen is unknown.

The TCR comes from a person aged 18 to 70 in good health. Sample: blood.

The CDR3 DNA follows: TGTGCCAGCAGCCCATTATTAAGGAGCACTGAAGCTTTCTTT. Protein product: CASSPLLRSTEAFF. This chain links TRBV14 with TRBJ1-1; D unresolved. V lost 4 bases, J lost 4 bases, and 13 bases lay in between. Germline V gene lookup returns CDR1 SGHDN and CDR2 FVKESK. This CDR3 spans 14 amino acids.